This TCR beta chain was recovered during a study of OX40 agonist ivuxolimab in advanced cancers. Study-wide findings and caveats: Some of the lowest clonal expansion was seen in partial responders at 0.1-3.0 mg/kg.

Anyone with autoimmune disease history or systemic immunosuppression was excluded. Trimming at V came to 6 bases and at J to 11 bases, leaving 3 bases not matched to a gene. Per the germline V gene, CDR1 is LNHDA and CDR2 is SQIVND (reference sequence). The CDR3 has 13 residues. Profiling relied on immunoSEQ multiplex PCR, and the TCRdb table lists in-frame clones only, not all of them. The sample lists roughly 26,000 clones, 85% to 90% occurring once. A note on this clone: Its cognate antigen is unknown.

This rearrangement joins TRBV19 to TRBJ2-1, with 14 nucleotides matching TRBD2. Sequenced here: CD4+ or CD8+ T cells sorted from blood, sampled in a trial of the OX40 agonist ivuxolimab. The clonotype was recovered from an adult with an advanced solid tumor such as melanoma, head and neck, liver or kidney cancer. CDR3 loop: CASSGTSGSQQFF. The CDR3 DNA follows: TGTGCCAGTAGCGGGACTAGCGGGAGCCAGCAGTTCTTC.